Following are 18 T cell receptor beta chains from one sample sequenced in a study of cytomegalovirus exposure and HLA in healthy donors. Libraries were prepared by immunoSEQ multiplex PCR; TCRdb keeps only in-frame clonotypes and omits some of them. This sample has a few hundred thousand clones, with 90% found just once. Material: PBMCs. These receptors were taken from a woman between 18 and 29 years old in good health and CMV-seronegative.

With regard to this clone: The junction does not match germline at one end; this may be a read error. The V gene is TRBV7-7, the J gene TRBJ2-1; tentatively, D is TRBD1 (8 bases). CDR3 length: 15 residues. Germline CDR1 reads SSHAT; CDR2 reads FNYEAQ (reference sequence). The CDR3 protein is CASSYGQGGYNEQFF. The CDR3 coding sequence is TGTGCTAGCAGCTACGGACAGGGAGGGTACAATGAGCAGTTCTTC.

V usage is TRBV10-3 and J usage is TRBJ1-1; perhaps TRBD1 as D (5 bases). Trimming removed 3 bases at V and 0 bases at J, with 11 bases between. The germline gives CDR1 ENHRY, CDR2 SYGVKD. The CDR3 is made up of 15 amino acids. Here the CDR3 DNA reads TGTGCCATCAGTGAAGGCGGCAGGGTGAACACTGAAGCTTTCTTT. Amino acid sequence: CAISEGGRVNTEAFF.

This chain links TRBV7-9 with TRBJ1-1; D remains unclear. V was cut by 1 base and J by 5 bases, with 11 bases left in between. The CDR3 is 14 residues long. Looked up from germline, CDR1 is SEHNR and CDR2 is FQNEAQ (reference sequence). CDR3 in amino acids: CASSLDAGWTEAFF. CDR3 nucleotide sequence: TGTGCCAGCAGCTTAGATGCCGGTTGGACTGAAGCTTTCTTT. The variable domain in full, completed from reference TRBV7-9 and TRBJ1-1, reads DTGVSQNPRHKITKRGQNVTFRCDPISEHNRLYWYRQTLGQGPEFLTYFQNEAQLEKSRLLSDRFSAERPKGSFSTLEIQRTEQGDSAMYLCASSLDAGWTEAFFGQGTRLTVV.

The chain carries TRBV4-3 and TRBJ2-2, with TRBD2 matching 9 bases. The CDR3 extends over 17 amino acids. Per the germline V gene, CDR1 is LGHNA and CDR2 is YSLEER. With 2 bases clipped from V and 3 bases from J, the junction kept 7 bases outside the gene matches. CDR3 nucleotide sequence: TGCGCCAGCAGCCAAACAATAGCGGGGGAGGACACCGGGGAGCTGTTTTTT. Amino acid sequence: CASSQTIAGEDTGELFF.

The chain carries TRBV4-3 and TRBJ2-7; the match to TRBD2 covers 10 bases. Germline values: CDR1 LGHNA, CDR2 YSLEER. There are 15 residues in the CDR3. Losses at the gene ends were 5 bases for V and 4 bases for J; bases not matched to a gene: 8. The CDR3 loop reads CASSSSSGGTYEQYF. CDR3 nucleotide sequence: TGCGCCAGCAGCTCATCTAGCGGGGGAACGTACGAGCAGTACTTC.

The genes are TRBV15 and TRBJ2-5, with TRBD1 matching 8 bases. V shed 2 bases, J shed 6 bases, and the junction held 5 bases outside the gene matches. The CDR3 is made up of 14 amino acids. Per germline, CDR1 LNHNV and CDR2 YYDKDF (reference sequence). CDR3 residues: CATSRPTGDKTQYF. The CDR3 DNA sequence: TGTGCCACCAGCAGACCGACAGGGGACAAGACCCAGTACTTC.

This rearrangement joins TRBV5-1 to TRBJ2-1; the D gene is possibly TRBD2 (5 bases). This CDR3 is 14 amino acids long. Germline loops: CDR1 SGHRS, CDR2 YFSETQ. V shed 0 bases and J shed 7 bases, with 11 bases lying between them. Here the CDR3 reads CASSLASGTNEQFF. CDR3 bases: TGCGCCAGCAGCTTGGCCTCGGGAACGAATGAGCAGTTCTTC.

This clone was detected only once. The rearrangement uses TRBV4-3 and TRBJ2-3; 7 nucleotides line up with TRBD1. Trimming took 6 bases from V and 4 from J; bases not matched to a gene: 7. The CDR3 is 14 amino acids. CDR1 is LGHNA and CDR2 is YSLEER in the germline V gene. CDR3 nucleotide sequence: TGCGCCAGCAGTCCTACAGGGGTAGCAGATACGCAGTATTTT. Translation gives CASSPTGVADTQYF.

The gene calls are TRBV30 and TRBJ1-6; D might be TRBD1 (5 bases). V was shortened by 6 bases and J by 8 bases, with 20 bases between the two germline ends. This CDR3 is built from 15 residues. Germline V gene data show CDR1 as GTSNPN and CDR2 as SVGIG (reference sequence). The CDR3 bases are TGTGCCTGCAGCATTGGTGGGGGGAGTTATTCACCCCTCCACTTT. Its translation is CACSIGGGSYSPLHF.

This rearrangement joins TRBV4-3 to TRBJ1-2; tentatively, D is TRBD1 (6 bases). The V gene's germline CDR1 is LGHNA and CDR2 YSLEER. The CDR3 is 15 residues long. V gave up 0 bases and J gave up 4 bases, with 12 bases separating them. CDR3 nucleotides: TGCGCCAGCAGCCAAGATTCGGGGACAAGCTATGGCTACACCTTC. It encodes CASSQDSGTSYGYTF.

This chain joins TRBV6-1 and TRBJ1-5, with unresolved D. Germline CDR1 is MNHNS and CDR2 is SASEGT. The ends were cut back, 8 bases at V and 5 bases at J, with 13 bases in the middle. This CDR3 contains 13 residues. CDR3 region: CASGFRPDQPQHF. CDR3 coding DNA: TGTGCCAGCGGGTTCAGGCCCGATCAGCCCCAGCATTTT.

The rearrangement links TRBV28 to TRBJ2-2; D gene uncertain. The CDR3 is 14 residues long. CDR1 is MDHEN and CDR2 is SYDVKM in the germline V gene. V was clipped by 3 bases and J by 1 base, with 6 bases between them. The CDR3 region has the DNA TGTGCCAGCAGTTTTAGGAGGAACACCGGGGAGCTGTTTTTT. It codes for CASSFRRNTGELFF.

V and J are TRBV6-1 and TRBJ2-1, with TRBD1 identical over 8 bases. The V gene end was trimmed by 5 bases and the J gene end by 9 bases; junction bases not matched to a gene: 6. The CDR3 loop spans 13 amino acids. Looked up from germline, CDR1 is MNHNS and CDR2 is SASEGT. CDR3 sequence (DNA): TGTGCCAGCAGTTTACCAGGGGGCATTGAGCAGTTCTTC. As protein: CASSLPGGIEQFF.

This chain joins TRBV27 and TRBJ1-5; 8 bases map to TRBD1. This CDR3 comprises 14 residues. CDR1 is MNHEY and CDR2 is SMNVEV in the germline V gene (reference sequence). V shed 5 bases and J 5 bases; nucleotides not matched to a gene: 5. The CDR3 sequence is CASSVGQGYQPQHF. The CDR3 DNA follows: TGTGCCAGCAGTGTAGGACAGGGATATCAGCCCCAGCATTTT.

This rearrangement joins TRBV28 to TRBJ1-5; 8 nucleotides match TRBD1. The CDR3 covers 14 residues. Germline CDR1 reads MDHEN; CDR2 reads SYDVKM. Trimming cost V 10 bases and J 4 bases; bases outside gene matches: 9. CDR3 sequence (DNA): TGTGCCAACCGAGGGACAGGTGGGAATCAGCCCCAGCATTTT. Its protein is CANRGTGGNQPQHF.

The V call is TRBV19, the J call TRBJ1-4, with D maybe TRBD1 (6 bases). Germline V gene sequence: CDR1 LNHDA, CDR2 SQIVND (reference sequence). V lost 7 bases, J lost 8 bases, and 17 bases lay in between. The CDR3 covers 14 residues. CDR3 bases: TGTGCCAGTAACCCCGGCAAGGGGGACGAAAAACTGTTTTTT. This sequence encodes CASNPGKGDEKLFF.

This chain links TRBV6-5 with TRBJ1-5; D is undetermined. CDR1 is MNHEY and CDR2 is SVGAGI in the germline V gene. CDR3 length: 15 residues. Trimming shortened V by 5 bases and J by 2 bases, and 13 bases separated the two germline ends. CDR3 loop: CASSKGGSGNQPQHF. The CDR3 nucleotides are TGTGCCAGCAGTAAAGGAGGGAGCGGCAATCAGCCCCAGCATTTT.

The V call is TRBV7-2, the J call TRBJ2-1, with TRBD1 matching over 8 bases. The germline V gene encodes CDR1 SGHTA and CDR2 FQGNSA. This CDR3 has 17 residues. The V gene end was trimmed by 5 bases and the J gene end by 9 bases; junction bases not matched to a gene: 18. The CDR3 loop reads CASSQSRTGWPPGEQFF. CDR3 DNA sequence: TGTGCCAGCAGCCAAAGCCGGACAGGGTGGCCTCCGGGTGAGCAGTTCTTC.